The present entry profiles one T cell receptor beta chain with its context. CDR3 size: 13 residues. After removal of 3 bases from V and 3 bases from J, the junction contained 2 bases not matched to a gene. Germline values: CDR1 LNHDA, CDR2 SQIVND (reference sequence). The data stem from a study of technical replicates of blood from several donors. The table came from immunoSEQ multiplex PCR; TCRdb's copy has only in-frame clones and leaves some out. This repertoire shows 74,000 or so clones, 96% found once; its top ten account for roughly 0.35%. V is TRBV19 and J is TRBJ2-7; 7 bases align to TRBD2. This sequence originates from a human donor in good health. Sequenced sample: T cells isolated from PBMCs. CDR3 sequence reads: CASSIGTNYEQYF. The CDR3 nucleotides read TGTGCCAGTAGTATCGGGACTAACTACGAGCAGTACTTC.